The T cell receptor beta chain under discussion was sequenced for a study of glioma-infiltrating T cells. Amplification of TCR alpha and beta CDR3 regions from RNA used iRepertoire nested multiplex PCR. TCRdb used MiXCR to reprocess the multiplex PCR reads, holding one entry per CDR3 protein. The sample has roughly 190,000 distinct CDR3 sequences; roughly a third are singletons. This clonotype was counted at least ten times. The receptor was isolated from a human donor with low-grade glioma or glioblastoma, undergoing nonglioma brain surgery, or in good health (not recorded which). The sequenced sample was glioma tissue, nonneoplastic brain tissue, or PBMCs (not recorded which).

The CDR3 is CASSSSGSFANEQFF. The CDR3 bases are TGTGCCAGCAGCTCAAGCGGGAGTTTTGCCAATGAGCAGTTCTTC. This chain connects TRBV11-2 to TRBJ2-1, with 8 bases that match TRBD2. Trimming took 4 bases from V and 6 from J; bases not matched to a gene: 8. The CDR3 extends over 15 amino acids. Germline loops: CDR1 SGHAT, CDR2 FQNNGV.